This TCR beta chain was obtained from a study of T cell clonality in common variable immunodeficiency (dated by TCRdb to between 2014 and 2017). Beyond this particular receptor, the publication reports: Increased TCRbeta clonality was found in CVID subjects compared with healthy controls (t-test p = 0.018), with the increase being most characteristic of about a third of subjects. According to the authors, finding the cause of the higher clonality in CVID would require sequencing the repertoires of T cell subpopulations. Differences among patients in the CVID cohort limited the correlations between repertoire features and clinical complications. Fewer TCRbeta clones were shared among CVID subjects than among healthy controls (p < 0.0001). Even though DNA input was equal, the average per sample came to 80,000 to 100,000 unique sequences for controls compared with 25,000 to 35,000 for CVID samples. CVID TCRbeta sequences reportedly showed fewer deletions and N-nucleotide insertions and lacked highly modified clones with 13 or more V deletions.

In this sample, this clone turned up a few times. Its antigen specificity is not known. The read halts 3 residues ahead of the CDR3 end, with the missing end drawn from the germline J gene. Other DNA sequences within the sample encode an identical CDR3. Standard criteria, namely reduction of serum IgG, IgA and/or IgM below the normal range together with specific antibody deficiency, were applied for the diagnosis of CVID. There were 40 to 45 subjects in the CVID group (around 30 male and 15 or so female), ranging in age from about 8 to 64 years, with a mean age of roughly 40. Both CVID patients and healthy controls were predominantly of Caucasian heritage. Replacement immunoglobulin therapy had been administered to all CVID subjects for at least one year at the time of study participation. No CVID subject was ill or taking immunomodulatory or immunosuppressive medication when blood was collected. Heparinized peripheral whole blood samples of about 5 to 8 ml were collected from each donor. Genomic DNA from adults with common variable immune deficiency (CVID) and from healthy adult controls was used for sequencing of TCRbeta CDR3 repertoires. Diluted blood was density-centrifuged over Hypaque 1077 or Ficoll-Paque to isolate peripheral blood mononuclear cells. Unsorted mononuclear cells served as the source of genomic DNA, which was extracted either by Qiagen column purification or by a centrifugation-based method.

CVID samples and control samples contributed equivalent amounts of genomic DNA as sequencing input. For every sample, a 60 bp segment covering the rearranged TCRbeta CDR3 region was amplified and then sequenced. The immunoSEQ assay, a bias-corrected multiplex PCR combined with high-throughput sequencing, was used to amplify TCRbeta. Regarding the original processing steps: Each unique nucleotide sequence was treated as a clone and annotated with V, D and J genes, copy number and frequency. Sequences were labeled productive if in frame, and non-productive if out of frame or containing stop codons. As previously described, clonality was computed from Shannon's entropy. Mean CDR3 Kyte-Doolittle hydropathy was derived from the predicted amino acid sequences of productive clones. Scaled V gene usage was hierarchically clustered using Manhattan distance and complete linkage with the R hclust function. To assess clone sharing by CDR3 amino acid sequence, 12 repertoires per group were resampled over 100 rounds. Repertoires were searched for approximately 70 published EBV-specific and a few hundred published CMV-specific TCRbeta sequences. A couple of CVID samples that yielded fewer than 10,000 sequences were excluded from the analysis, so 42 CVID repertoires were retained. As stored in TCRdb, this immuneACCESS dataset retains in-frame rearrangements with V and J assigned. A fraction of the clones does not appear; measured against another copy, unresolved V genes explain less than half of the discrepancy, and the remainder lacks a known reason. The V and J calls and clone size come from that table; D and trimming were worked out from the DNA. The table puts some 42,000 clones in this sample, none counted just once. The leading ten clones occupy 5.5% to 7% of the sample.

CDR1 and CDR2, per the germline V gene (reference sequence), are LNHDA and SQIVND. Taken from cysteine to phenylalanine, the CDR3 has 15 residues. Shown are 36 bases from within the CDR3, in frame from base 1. V is pared back by 3 bases and J by 3 bases, with 12 bases lying between the germline termini. The V and J segments used are TRBV19 and TRBJ2-1, and possibly TRBD2, on 6 matching bases. Material for sequencing was peripheral blood mononuclear cells. This receptor was obtained from a human donor with common variable immunodeficiency. The sequenced part of the CDR3 DNA is TGTGCCAGTAGTATGGGGGGAGGTAACTACAATGAG. The encoded protein is CASSMGGGNYNE. The CDR3, in full, reads CASSMGGGNYNEQFF.